The rows below give T cell receptor beta chains drawn from one sample of a study of shared clonotypes between healthy human individuals. Generated by immunoSEQ multiplex PCR, the TCRdb table keeps only in-frame clones and is missing some. This repertoire shows some 300,000 clones, more than 60% found once; its top ten account for roughly a tenth. The sequencing input was memory CD4+ T cells sorted from blood. Every receptor here comes from a man aged 25 to 45 in good health. Each CDR3 is given with its conserved first and last residue. The D gene is left open where the match is weak. Size is omitted from some rows. Given values are once, few, many or a class for expanded clones.

d_gene	v_gene	j_gene	abundance	CDR3nt	CDR3aa
TRBD1	TRBV5-1	TRBJ2-5	once	TGCGCCAGCAGCTCCTCAGGGGGCGGCGAGACCCAGTACTTC	CASSSSGGGETQYF
-	TRBV9	TRBJ2-2	-	TGTGCCAGCAGCCCCTCTGGGACTCACACCGGGGAGCTGTTTTTT	CASSPSGTHTGELFF
-	TRBV6-5	TRBJ2-7	-	TGTGCCTGCCAAATGGGGGCAGGGGGGGGCTACGAGCAGTACTTC	CACQMGAGGGYEQYF
TRBD2	TRBV5-1	TRBJ2-5	-	TGCGCCAGCAGCTTGGCCACTAGCGGGATGACTAGTAGGGAGACCCAGTACTTC	CASSLATSGMTSRETQYF
-	TRBV10-3	TRBJ2-1	-	TGTGCCATCAGTGAGTCGAATGGCGGTAGCTCCTACAATGAGCAGTTCTTC	CAISESNGGSSYNEQFF
-	TRBV7-8	TRBJ2-2	few	TGTGCCAGCGGGGCTAGTAGATCCGGGGAGCTGTTTTTT	CASGASRSGELFF
-	TRBV2	TRBJ2-5	-	TGTGCCGGCGGGACGCGGGAAGAGACCCAGTACTTC	CAGGTREETQYF
-	TRBV11-3	TRBJ1-4	-	TGTGCCAGCAGCCTCGACGGCAATGAAAAACTGTTTTTT	CASSLDGNEKLFF
-	TRBV5-6	TRBJ1-5	once	TGTGCCAGCAGCAGGACAGCCGTTAGCAATCAGCCCCAGCATTTT	CASSRTAVSNQPQHF
-	TRBV5-1	TRBJ2-1	-	TGCGCCAGCAGCTTGTCGGGCCATGAGCAGTTCTTC	CASSLSGHEQFF
-	TRBV18	TRBJ2-1	-	TGTGCCAGCTCACCACCGTTGCGGCCAAGCTCCTACAATGAGCAGTTCTTC	CASSPPLRPSSYNEQFF
-	TRBV19	TRBJ1-2	few	TGTGCCAGTAGTATTCAGGGATCGGCGGGCTACACCTTC	CASSIQGSAGYTF
-	TRBV7-2	TRBJ1-1	-	TGTGCCAGCAGCTTGGACGTCGGCACTGAAGCTTTCTTT	CASSLDVGTEAFF
-	TRBV5-1	TRBJ1-1	-	TGCGCCAGCACGGAGGGGACCACAGGGAGGACTGAAGCTTTCTTT	CASTEGTTGRTEAFF
-	TRBV15	TRBJ2-7	-	TGTGCCACCAGCAGAGATACGACGCGGGTCGACGAGCAGTACTTC	CATSRDTTRVDEQYF
-	TRBV2	TRBJ1-2	-	TGTGCCAGCAGCCGGGACGGAAACTATGGCTACACCTTC	CASSRDGNYGYTF
TRBD2	TRBV2	TRBJ2-3	-	TGTGCCAGCAGTGATCCACTAGCGGGAGTTTCTGCAGATACGCAGTATTTT	CASSDPLAGVSADTQYF
-	TRBV4-2	TRBJ1-1	-	TGTGCCAGCAGCGTAGCCGGAGCACCCGACACTGAAGCTTTCTTT	CASSVAGAPDTEAFF
TRBD2	TRBV15	TRBJ2-5	-	TGTGCCACCAGCAGTCCCCCGGGGGGGGGCCTGGGAGAGACCCAGTACTTC	CATSSPPGGGLGETQYF
-	TRBV28	TRBJ1-2	-	TGTGCCAGCAGGATAGGGGGTAGCTATGGCTACACCTTC	CASRIGGSYGYTF
-	TRBV10-3	TRBJ2-2	-	TGTGCCATCAGTGACTCGACGGGAATTTCGGGGGAGCTGTTTTTT	CAISDSTGISGELFF
-	TRBV5-5	TRBJ1-5	many	TGTGCCAGCAGCTTGGGAGAGGGTGGGGGTCAGCCCCAGCATTTT	CASSLGEGGGQPQHF
TRBD1	TRBV27	TRBJ2-6	-	TGTGCCGCAGGACAGGGGCTCTCCTCTGGGGCCAACGTCCTGACTTTC	CAAGQGLSSGANVLTF
TRBD1	TRBV18	TRBJ2-4	-	TGTGCCAGCTCACCAGACAGGGGGCGACACATTCAGTACTTC	CASSPDRGRHIQYF
-	TRBV4-1	TRBJ1-3	few	TGCGCCAGCAGCGTCATACGAGAGGGATTAGGCACCATATATTTT	CASSVIREGLGTIYF
TRBD1	TRBV5-5	TRBJ2-7	-	TGTGCCAGCAGCGGGGGGACAGGGGCCTACGAGCAGTACTTC	CASSGGTGAYEQYF
-	TRBV28	TRBJ1-4	-	TGTGCCAGCAGTTTTACATTCGATAATGAAAAACTGTTTTTT	CASSFTFDNEKLFF
-	TRBV28	TRBJ1-4	-	TGTGCCAGCAACTCCCCCGGGAGGAACGAAAAACTGTTTTTT	CASNSPGRNEKLFF
-	TRBV2	TRBJ1-5	-	TGTGCCAGCAGTCGGACAGCGATGGATCAGCCCCAGCATTTT	CASSRTAMDQPQHF
-	TRBV5-5	TRBJ2-1	-	TGTGCCAGCAGCTTACCAGAGTTAAATGAGCAGTTCTTC	CASSLPELNEQFF
TRBD2	TRBV5-1	TRBJ2-2	-	TGCGCCAGCAGCTTTATAGCGGGAACCGGGGAGCTGTTTTTT	CASSFIAGTGELFF
TRBD1	TRBV2	TRBJ2-1	-	TGTGCCAGCACGGAACAGGGGGCAGGGCAGTTCTTC	CASTEQGAGQFF
-	TRBV10-3	TRBJ2-3	-	TGTGCCATCCGCGGCTCGGCTAGCGAAAGCACAGATACGCAGTATTTT	CAIRGSASESTDTQYF
-	TRBV6-6	TRBJ2-1	-	TGTGCCAGCAGTTTAACTAGATACAATGAGCAGTTCTTC	CASSLTRYNEQFF
-	TRBV4-3	TRBJ2-7	-	TGCGCCAGCAGCCAGGAACGGGGGCCAGATTACGAGCAGTACTTC	CASSQERGPDYEQYF
-	TRBV19	TRBJ2-1	-	TGTGCCAGTAGTAATAGAGGGGCCCTTGACTACAATGAGCAGTTCTTC	CASSNRGALDYNEQFF
-	TRBV6-5	TRBJ2-7	-	TGTGCCAGCAGTGACAACTACGAGCAGTACTTC	CASSDNYEQYF
-	TRBV5-1	TRBJ1-2	-	TGCGCCAGCAGCTCCGGCGGGGCCTATGGCTACACCTTC	CASSSGGAYGYTF
-	TRBV6-6	TRBJ2-1	-	TGTGCCAGCAGTTACTTAAATGAGCAGTTCTTC	CASSYLNEQFF
TRBD2	TRBV19	TRBJ2-3	few	TGTGCCAGTAGTATTAGGACTAGCGAAGATACGCAGTATTTT	CASSIRTSEDTQYF
-	TRBV7-9	TRBJ2-5	-	TGTGCCAGCAGCCTCCAAGAGACCCAGTACTTC	CASSLQETQYF
-	TRBV11-3	TRBJ2-1	-	TGTGCCAGCAGCTTAGCGGCGGGACAGAGATACAATGAGCAGTTCTTC	CASSLAAGQRYNEQFF